This record concerns one T cell receptor beta chain sequence. Its antigen is currently unknown. Here immunoSEQ multiplex PCR was the method, and the copy in TCRdb shows in-frame clones only, minus some. This table has about 120,000 clones, roughly 70% appearing once. This sample stems from a study of shared clonotypes between healthy human individuals. The V gene lost 6 bases and the J gene lost 3 bases, with 17 bases spanning the gap. CDR1 is MNHEY and CDR2 is SMNVEV in the germline V gene (reference sequence). The CDR3 spans 15 residues. Study-level findings and limits: An effect of sequencing depth on clonotype sharing among donors was expected. Generally, estimated richness proved larger in naive subsets than it did in memory subsets. Blood was the sole source, and tissue repertoires probably differ.

Every one of the donors was a Caucasian adult that lived in Nashville, Tennessee. The receptor was derived from a woman in her thirties in good health. The chain employs TRBV27 and TRBJ1-1; D is possibly TRBD1 (5 bases). Sequenced: memory CD8+ T cells sorted from blood. Subset here: CD45RO+ cells pooled with CCR7-negative TemRA cells. CDR3 nucleotides: TGTGCCAGCAGCCCGTGGGACCTTAGGGACACTGAAGCTTTCTTT. It encodes CASSPWDLRDTEAFF.